Below, 5 T cell receptor beta chains from the same sample are listed, as sequenced in a study of cytomegalovirus exposure and HLA in healthy donors. The primer mix had 60 Vbeta and 13 Jbeta primers. Sequencing was performed with immunoSEQ multiplex PCR; in TCRdb, only in-frame clones are kept and a portion is missing. Recorded for this sample: approximately 140,000 clones. Sequencing was carried out using PBMCs. The receptors derive from a woman in her thirties or forties in good health and CMV-seronegative.

The gene calls are TRBV5-6 and TRBJ2-5, with 7 bases aligning to TRBD1. Germline V gene sequence: CDR1 SGHDT, CDR2 YYEEEE. This CDR3 spans 14 amino acids. Trimming removed 2 bases from V and 2 bases from J; junction bases left unmatched: 3. This CDR3 reads CASSFGTEQETQYF. CDR3 in DNA: TGTGCCAGCAGCTTTGGGACAGAACAAGAGACCCAGTACTTC.

The chain carries TRBV7-2 and TRBJ1-2; no reliable D call. This CDR3 has 13 residues. The V end lost 2 bases, the J end lost 5 bases, and 9 bases lay between the germline ends. Germline V lookup: CDR1 SGHTA, CDR2 FQGNSA. CDR3 region: CASSLTPPYGYTF. The CDR3 bases are TGTGCCAGCAGCTTAACACCACCGTATGGCTACACCTTC. The complete variable domain, with remaining parts taken from reference TRBV7-2 and TRBJ1-2, reads GAGVSQSPSNKVTEKGKDVELRCDPISGHTALYWYRQSLGQGLEFLIYFQGNSAPDKSGLPSDRFSAERTGGSVSTLTIQRTQQEDSAVYLCASSLTPPYGYTFGSGTRLTVV.

V usage is TRBV7-9 and J usage is TRBJ2-3, with D possibly being TRBD2 (5 bases). The CDR3 has 15 residues. Trimming took off 6 bases at V and 4 bases at J, with 17 bases between the two ends. Per germline, CDR1 SEHNR and CDR2 FQNEAQ (reference sequence). The CDR3 nucleotides are TGTGCCAGCAGTCGAAGATGGGAGCCGCCAGATACGCAGTATTTT. Protein product: CASSRRWEPPDTQYF.

The chain couples TRBV5-1 to TRBJ1-2; possibly TRBD1 for D (6 bases). V was pared by 2 bases and J by 5 bases, with 7 bases between. Per the germline V gene, CDR1 is SGHRS and CDR2 is YFSETQ. This CDR3 has 12 residues. The CDR3 reads CASSFGTYGYTF. The CDR3 DNA sequence: TGCGCCAGCAGCTTTGGGACATATGGCTACACCTTC.

The V call is TRBV27, the J call TRBJ2-1, with D perhaps matching TRBD1 (6 bases). Trimming pared 6 bases from V and 1 base from J, leaving 13 bases between. The germline V gene encodes CDR1 MNHEY and CDR2 SMNVEV (reference sequence). The CDR3 runs 15 residues. CDR3 sequence (DNA): TGTGCCAGCAGCCTCAGGGGTGGGTCCTACAATGAGCAGTTCTTC. Its translation is CASSLRGGSYNEQFF.